Detailed here is one T cell receptor beta chain. Antigen specificity is unknown. Generated by immunoSEQ multiplex PCR, the TCRdb table keeps only in-frame clones and is missing some. The sample holds tens of thousands of clones; over 80% are singletons and the top ten take approximately 21%. This specimen belongs to a study of OX40 agonist ivuxolimab in advanced cancers. General study findings and limits: Still undetermined is the antigen specificity of the expanded peripheral T cells.

The CDR3 runs to 15 residues. V was clipped by 5 bases and J by 2 bases, with 13 bases between them. Germline assignment: CDR1 SEHNR and CDR2 FQNEAQ (reference sequence). This TCR came from an adult with an advanced solid tumor such as melanoma, head and neck, liver or kidney cancer. The material was CD4+ or CD8+ T cells sorted from blood, obtained in a trial of the OX40 agonist ivuxolimab. The genes are TRBV7-9 and TRBJ2-1; perhaps TRBD1 as D (6 bases). For the CDR3, the DNA is TGTGCCAGCAGCCCCAGGGGTAGCACCTACAATGAGCAGTTCTTC. Translating gives CASSPRGSTYNEQFF.